This note documents a single T cell receptor (beta chain) sequence. The target antigen is unknown. Six replicates per PBMC sample, mostly from 450 to 600 ng of genomic DNA. Sequencing was performed with immunoSEQ multiplex PCR; in TCRdb, only in-frame clones are kept and a portion is missing. Among around 14,000 clones listed, around 70% were seen once. The sample originates from a study of neoadjuvant anti-PD-1 for oral cavity cancer. The ends were cut back, 5 bases at V and 1 base at J, with 11 bases in the middle. The V gene's germline CDR1 is MDHEN and CDR2 SYDVKM. The CDR3 spans 14 residues. Stage II-IVA oral cavity squamous cell carcinoma was new and untreated by systemic or radiation therapy. Findings of the study overall: Treg/Th17 ratio rose with pretreatment blood and fell with post-treatment tumor TCRbeta clonality.

This TCR came from a person aged 35 to 85 with oral cavity squamous cell carcinoma. The sample in question was PBMCs, obtained before nivolumab (anti-PD-1) treatment. The J gene is TRBJ2-5, the V gene TRBV28; D tentatively fits TRBD1 or TRBD2 (6 bases each). The CDR3 is CASSERGVQETQYF. CDR3 sequence (DNA): TGTGCCAGCAGTGAGAGGGGGGTCCAAGAGACCCAGTACTTC.